The entry that follows covers one T cell receptor (beta chain) sequence. The antigen is not known. Germline V gene data show CDR1 as SGDLS and CDR2 as YYNGEE. This CDR3 region has 14 residues. Trimming took 3 bases from V and 7 from J; bases not matched to a gene: 5. The data derive from a study of cytomegalovirus exposure and HLA in healthy donors. Study results and limitations: Reports showed the classifier diagnosing cytomegalovirus status with high specificity and sensitivity. The tendency of first-cohort TCR clusters to co-occur in the 100 to 150 validation repertoires emerged from a later analysis.

This table comes from immunoSEQ multiplex PCR, and its TCRdb copy is limited to in-frame clones, with some not included. The sample shows 200,000 to 250,000 clones, 90% to 95% of them seen only once. This TCR was recovered from a woman between 18 and 29 years old in good health and CMV-seronegative. The sample consisted of PBMCs. This chain connects TRBV9 to TRBJ1-5, with TRBD1 matching 9 bases. DNA of the CDR3: TGTGCCAGCAGCGATCACAGGGGGCTGCAGCCCCAGCATTTT. This gives the protein CASSDHRGLQPQHF.